In its sample, the clone carrying this T cell receptor (beta chain) was seen a few times. The target antigen is unknown. Genomic DNA served as template for TCR beta VDJ and CDR3 profiling. TCRdb reprocessed the reads via MiXCR and lists one record per CDR3 protein. The sample holds about 160,000 distinct CDR3 sequences; 71% are singletons and the top ten take around 45%. Trimming cost V 3 bases and J 11 bases; bases outside gene matches: 9. Germline assignment: CDR1 DFQATT and CDR2 SNEGSKA (reference sequence). This CDR3 is built from 14 residues. The data were taken from a study of CD8+CD57+ T cells in acquired aplastic anemia. Study-wide findings and caveats: The study identified about 30 CD8+ CDR3 sequences shared by patients and controls.

The patients chosen for sequencing had shown expansion of CD8+CD57+ cells (detected by flow cytometry). The chain couples TRBV20-1 to TRBJ1-6, with 8 bases aligning to TRBD1. The clonotype comes from a human donor with aplastic anemia. Material for sequencing was sorted CD4+, CD8+, or CD8+CD57+ T cells (not recorded which) from PBMCs. CDR3: CSARQDRVWAPLHF. In DNA, the CDR3 is TGCAGTGCTAGGCAGGACAGGGTCTGGGCACCCCTCCACTTT.